A selection of T cell receptor beta chains follows, all from one sample in a study of OX40 agonist ivuxolimab in advanced cancers. TCRdb's table, derived via immunoSEQ multiplex PCR, lists solely in-frame clones and lacks some. The table shows fewer than 80,000 clones, with approximately 81% occurring only once. Sequencing was performed on CD4+ or CD8+ T cells sorted from blood, taken in a trial of the OX40 agonist ivuxolimab. Every receptor here comes from an adult with an advanced solid tumor such as melanoma, head and neck, liver or kidney cancer. CDR3s include the opening cysteine and the closing phenylalanine or tryptophan. Fields, in order: D gene, clone size, J gene, V gene, CDR3 DNA, CDR3 protein. D genes are given only for firm matches. Clone size, where shown, is once, few, many, or a class for clones that have expanded.

NA NA TRBJ1-1 TRBV9 TGTGCCAGCAGCGTTTCAGGGGACTGGGGCACTGAAGCTTTCTTT CASSVSGDWGTEAFF
NA NA TRBJ1-1 TRBV11-2 TGTGCCAGCAGCTATCAAGAGGGGTACACTGAAGCTTTCTTT CASSYQEGYTEAFF
NA NA TRBJ1-4 TRBV28 TGTGCCAGCAGTTTATTAACTAATGAAAAACTGTTTTTT CASSLLTNEKLFF
NA NA TRBJ2-2 TRBV7-2 TGTGCCAGCAGCTTAGGTCGGTACACCGGGGAGCTGTTTTTT CASSLGRYTGELFF
NA NA TRBJ2-6 TRBV5-6 TGTGCCAGCAGCTTCCGGACAGGGAGGGTCTCTGGGGCCAACGTCCTGACTTTC CASSFRTGRVSGANVLTF
TRBD2 NA TRBJ2-1 TRBV27 TGTGCCAGCAGCTTAGGGGGACTAGCGGGAGAGCAGTACAATGAGCAGTTCTTC CASSLGGLAGEQYNEQFF
NA NA TRBJ2-3 TRBV9 TGTGCCAGCAGCCCGCGGGTGGTAGATACGCAGTATTTT CASSPRVVDTQYF
NA NA TRBJ2-7 TRBV30 TGTGCCTGGAGTTGGAGGGACGAGCAGTACTTC CAWSWRDEQYF
NA few TRBJ1-5 TRBV30 TGTGCCTGGAGGGAAGGGGGCAATCAGCCCCAGCATTTT CAWREGGNQPQHF
NA NA TRBJ1-1 TRBV7-2 TGTGCCAGCAGCTCGAGCACCGAAGAAGCTTTCTTT CASSSSTEEAFF
TRBD2 once TRBJ2-2 TRBV30 TGTGCCTGGAGTGTTTGGTGGGAGGGGACGGGAGCCGGGGAGCTGTTTTTT CAWSVWWEGTGAGELFF
NA few TRBJ1-1 TRBV30 TGTGCCTGGAGTGGGGGAAACCAGAACACTGAAGCTTTCTTT CAWSGGNQNTEAFF
NA NA TRBJ1-5 TRBV5-1 TGCGCCAGCAGCTTGGGGGAACAGTTCAATCAGCCCCAGCATTTT CASSLGEQFNQPQHF
TRBD1 NA TRBJ1-1 TRBV6-5 TGTGCCAGCAGGGCTGGACAGGACACTGAAGCTTTCTTT CASRAGQDTEAFF
TRBD2 NA TRBJ2-7 TRBV11-2 TGTGCCAGCAGCTTAGGGGGACTAGCGGGGGCAAACTACGAGCAGTACTTC CASSLGGLAGANYEQYF
TRBD2 NA TRBJ2-7 TRBV11-3 TGTGCCAGCAGCTTTGGGCTAGCGGGTTCCTACGAGCAGTACTTC CASSFGLAGSYEQYF
TRBD2 NA TRBJ2-1 TRBV4-1 TGCGCCAGCAGCCAAGAGGCTAGCGGGAGTTTCCGCAATGAGCAGTTCTTC CASSQEASGSFRNEQFF
NA NA TRBJ2-7 TRBV4-3 TGCGCCAGCGCGACCTCGACAAGGGGCTACGAGCAGTACTTC CASATSTRGYEQYF
TRBD1 medium-sized TRBJ2-5 TRBV6-5 TGTGCCAGCAGAAGTACAGGGGTACGTTCTGAGACCCAGTACTTC CASRSTGVRSETQYF
NA NA TRBJ2-2 TRBV19 TGTGCCAGTAGTAAACAGCAGGGGAGCACCGGGGAGCTGTTTTTT CASSKQQGSTGELFF
TRBD2 NA TRBJ2-2 TRBV18 TGTGCCAGCTCACCACCGGTAACTAGCGGGGGGGCGAACACCGGGGAGCTGTTTTTT CASSPPVTSGGANTGELFF
NA NA TRBJ1-5 TRBV5-1 TGCGCCAGCAGCTTAGCCCCAGGGTATAGCAATCAGCCCCAGCATTTT CASSLAPGYSNQPQHF
NA few TRBJ1-6 TRBV11-2 TGTGCCAGCAGCTTAGGTTGGGGGTCCTATAATTCACCCCTCCACTTT CASSLGWGSYNSPLHF